This passage covers 10 T cell receptor beta chains from one sample sequenced in a study of T cell repertoires in cytomegalovirus infection. MiXCR was run by TCRdb on the reads, yielding one entry per CDR3 protein. Of some 440,000 distinct CDR3 sequences detected, roughly 30% appear once; the ten largest clones hold about 13%. Sequences were obtained from PBMCs. The receptors originated from a human donor in good health (CMV status not recorded). Some clones in this sample may be carry-over from other donors' samples.

This clonotype was found many times. The chain is built from TRBV11-3 and TRBJ2-2; the D gene could be TRBD1 or TRBD2 (5 bases each). The CDR3 has 17 amino acids. V was cut by 1 base and J by 0 bases, with 12 bases left in between. Germline V gives CDR1 SGHNT, CDR2 YENEEA. The CDR3 is CASSLGSGRANTGELFF. In DNA, the CDR3 is TGTGCCAGCAGCTTAGGATCGGGACGGGCGAACACCGGGGAGCTGTTTTTT.

This sequence joins TRBV7-6 and TRBJ1-1; TRBD1 matches 7 bases. J was trimmed by 3 bases and V by 4 bases; bases with no gene match: 17. The CDR3 is made up of 18 amino acids. Germline V CDR1 and CDR2: SGHVS, FNYEAQ. CDR3 sequence reads: CASSSFLAWDRAYTEAFF. The CDR3, as DNA: TGTGCCAGCAGCTCCTTCCTTGCCTGGGACAGAGCATACACTGAAGCTTTCTTT.

This clonotype was observed a few times. The genes are TRBV28 and TRBJ1-4; 7 nucleotides match TRBD1. The germline gives CDR1 MDHEN, CDR2 SYDVKM. Trimming removed 6 bases from V and 5 bases from J; junction bases left unmatched: 9. The CDR3 has 15 amino acids. In DNA form, the CDR3 reads TGTGCCAGCAGAGAAACCGGGACAGTAAATGAAAAACTGTTTTTT. This sequence encodes CASRETGTVNEKLFF.

For this clonotype: One end of the junction does not line up with germline, which may come from a read error. The V call is TRBV6-5, the J call TRBJ1-1; TRBD1 aligns across 8 bases. CDR1 is MNHEY and CDR2 is SVGAGI in the germline V gene. CDR3 length: 13 amino acids. The CDR3 sequence is CARSYSTGEEASF. For the CDR3, the DNA is TGTGCCAGAAGTTACTCGACAGGGGAGGAAGCTTCCTTT.

A few counts support this clonotype. This rearrangement joins TRBV6-6 to TRBJ1-1; 7 positions match TRBD1. CDR1 MNHNY and CDR2 SVGAGI come from the germline V gene (reference sequence). V lost 2 bases, J lost 1 base, and 4 bases stayed unmatched. The CDR3 runs to 15 residues. The CDR3 protein is CASSYGNRGNTEAFF. The CDR3 region has the DNA TGTGCCAGCAGTTACGGAAACAGGGGGAACACTGAAGCTTTCTTT.

V usage is TRBV6-2 or TRBV6-3 and J usage is TRBJ1-1; D unresolved. Germline V gene lookup returns CDR1 MNHEY and CDR2 SVGEGT. Trimming stripped 0 bases from V and 2 bases from J, with 10 bases between. This CDR3 region has 15 residues. CDR3 in amino acids: CASSYSTRRNTEAFF. The CDR3 nucleotides read TGTGCCAGCAGTTACTCGACCCGACGTAACACTGAAGCTTTCTTT.

The CDR3 DNA follows: TGTGCCAGCAGTCGCTCCTCCTTAGGGGGACAGGGACCCTCTGGGGCCAACGTCCTGACTTTC. Translating gives CASSRSSLGGQGPSGANVLTF. This chain joins TRBV5-5 and TRBJ2-6; 9 nucleotides align to TRBD1. CDR1 SGHKS and CDR2 YYEKEE come from the germline V gene (reference sequence). J was trimmed by 0 bases and V by 5 bases; bases with no gene match: 18. The CDR3 contains 21 residues.

This sequence joins TRBV19 and TRBJ2-3; D may match TRBD1 or TRBD2 (5 bases each). The germline V gene encodes CDR1 LNHDA and CDR2 SQIVND (reference sequence). Trimming stripped 5 bases from V and 4 bases from J, with 13 bases between. CDR3 length equals 14 residues. Here the CDR3 DNA reads TGTGCCAGTAGTGTAAGGGACCCCCCAGATACGCAGTATTTT. Translated: CASSVRDPPDTQYF. The full variable domain, rest sourced from reference TRBV19 and TRBJ2-3, is DGGITQSPKYLFRKEGQNVTLSCEQNLNHDAMYWYRQDPGQGLRLIYYSQIVNDFQKGDIAEGYSVSREKKESFPLTVTSAQKNPTAFYLCASSVRDPPDTQYFGPGTRLTVL.

As for this clonotype: The CDR3 does not end in the conserved phenylalanine or tryptophan, so this is likely a read error. The chain joins TRBV5-1 to TRBJ2-7; no clear D gene. CDR3 length: 13 amino acids. Germline V CDR1 and CDR2: SGHRS, YFSETQ. Trimming stripped 0 bases from V and 2 bases from J, with 6 bases between. The CDR3 region is CASSLDPTYEQYS. The CDR3 DNA reads TGCGCCAGCAGCTTGGATCCCACCTACGAGCAGTACTCC.

This chain connects TRBV7-9 to TRBJ2-1, with TRBD2 matching 7 bases. The V gene's germline CDR1 is SEHNR and CDR2 FQNEAQ (reference sequence). Losses at the gene ends were 1 base for V and 10 bases for J; bases not matched to a gene: 4. This CDR3 is 13 amino acids long. The CDR3 loop reads CASSLVGGMEQFF. In DNA form, the CDR3 reads TGTGCCAGCAGCTTAGTGGGGGGGATGGAGCAGTTCTTC.